Sequencing of this TCR beta chain was carried out in a study of cytomegalovirus exposure and HLA in healthy donors. Study conclusions and caveats: At a 0.05 false discovery rate, a later analysis found some 17,000 TCR beta sequences to be associated with HLA alleles. Later analysis associated a missense DCLRE1C variant with TCR beta V- and J-gene trimming. There were several of the most significant clusters that appeared linked to common viral pathogens in a later analysis.

CDR1 SGHNT and CDR2 YYREEE come from the germline V gene (reference sequence). CDR3 size: 15 residues. J gave up 7 bases and V 4 bases, and 9 bases lay outside the gene matches. A multiplex PCR was run with 60 Vbeta primers and 13 Jbeta primers. The protocol was immunoSEQ multiplex PCR, while the TCRdb copy is restricted to in-frame clones and leaves out a portion. The sample gives fewer than 120,000 clones, over 60% of which show up once; 2.5% to 3% is in the top ten. This clone was detected only once. Its antigen is undetermined. Sequencing was carried out using PBMCs. This clonotype was obtained from a woman aged 60-75 years in good health and CMV-seropositive. V and J are TRBV5-4 and TRBJ2-1; 9 bases align to TRBD2. The CDR3 reads CASSNLAGRQNEQFF. In nucleotides, the CDR3 is TGTGCCAGCAGCAATCTAGCGGGAAGACAGAATGAGCAGTTCTTC.